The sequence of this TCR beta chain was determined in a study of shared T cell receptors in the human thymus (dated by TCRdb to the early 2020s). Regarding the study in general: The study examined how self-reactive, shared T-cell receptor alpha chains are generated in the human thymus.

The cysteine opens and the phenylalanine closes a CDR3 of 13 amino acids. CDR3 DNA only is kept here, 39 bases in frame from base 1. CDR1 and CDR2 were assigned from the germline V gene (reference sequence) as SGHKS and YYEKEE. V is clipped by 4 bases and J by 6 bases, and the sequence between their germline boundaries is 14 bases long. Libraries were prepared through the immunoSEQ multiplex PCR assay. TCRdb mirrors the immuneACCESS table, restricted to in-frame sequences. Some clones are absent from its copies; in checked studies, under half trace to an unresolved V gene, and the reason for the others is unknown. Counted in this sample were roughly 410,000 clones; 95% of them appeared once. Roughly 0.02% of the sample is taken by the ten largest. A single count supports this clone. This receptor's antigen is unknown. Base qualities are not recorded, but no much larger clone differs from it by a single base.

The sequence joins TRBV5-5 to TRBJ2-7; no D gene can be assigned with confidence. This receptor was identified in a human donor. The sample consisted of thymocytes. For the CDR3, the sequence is CASSRLYPREQYF. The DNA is TGTGCCAGCAGCAGACTTTACCCGCGCGAGCAGTACTTC.